Listed below are T cell receptor beta chains from one sample, sequenced in a study of shared clonotypes between healthy human individuals. This table comes from immunoSEQ multiplex PCR, and its TCRdb copy is limited to in-frame clones, with some not included. The sample contains 2 million to 3 million clones, roughly 93% of which appear only once. Sequencing used naive CD4+ T cells from PBMCs. The source is a man between 18 and 29 years old in good health. Some clones in this sample may be carry-over from other donors' samples. The CDR3 runs from the conserved cysteine through the conserved F or W. The order of the fields is J gene, V gene, clone size, D gene, CDR3 protein, CDR3 DNA. The D gene is left open where the match is weak. The size of a clone is reported for some rows only, either as once, few or many, or as a class for expanded clones.

TRBJ2-1,TRBV5-1,NA,NA,CASSLGLVGAYNEQFF,TGCGCCAGCAGCTTGGGTTTGGTCGGAGCCTACAATGAGCAGTTCTTC
TRBJ2-7,TRBV5-8,NA,NA,CASSPTPKRYEQYF,TGTGCCAGCAGCCCAACCCCTAAACGCTACGAGCAGTACTTC
TRBJ2-1,TRBV9,NA,NA,CASSVDGGSYNEQFF,TGTGCCAGCAGCGTAGATGGGGGGTCCTACAATGAGCAGTTCTTC
TRBJ1-3,TRBV7-3,once,NA,CASSTTPREAGNTIYF,TGTGCCAGCAGCACGACCCCCCGAGAGGCTGGAAACACCATATATTTT
TRBJ1-1,TRBV15,once,NA,CATRAGWGNTEAFF,TGTGCCACCCGAGCAGGTTGGGGGAACACTGAAGCTTTCTTT
TRBJ2-6,TRBV14,NA,NA,CASSQAGAGANVLTF,TGTGCCAGCAGCCAGGCAGGGGCCGGGGCCAACGTCCTGACTTTC
TRBJ2-1,TRBV6-5,NA,NA,CASSYSSVPTYNEQFF,TGTGCCAGCAGTTACTCGTCCGTCCCGACCTACAATGAGCAGTTCTTC
TRBJ2-2,TRBV5-1,NA,TRBD2,CASSLAGGSPGELFF,TGCGCCAGCAGCTTGGCTGGCGGGAGCCCCGGGGAGCTGTTTTTT
TRBJ2-7,TRBV29-1,NA,TRBD2,CSAGGGPYEQYF,TGCAGCGCGGGGGGTGGGCCCTACGAGCAGTACTTC
TRBJ2-4,TRBV5-8,NA,TRBD2,CASSPRLAGKNIQYF,TGTGCCAGCAGCCCCCGACTAGCTGGGAAAAACATTCAGTACTTC
TRBJ2-3,TRBV9,NA,NA,CASSVEWSGDTQYF,TGTGCCAGCAGCGTAGAGTGGTCGGGAGATACGCAGTATTTT
TRBJ2-5,TRBV7-2,NA,NA,CASRIEGRVETQYF,TGTGCCAGCAGGATAGAGGGTAGGGTGGAGACCCAGTACTTC
TRBJ2-5,TRBV7-8,NA,NA,CASSPLSHSETQYF,TGTGCCAGCAGCCCCCTTTCCCATTCAGAGACCCAGTACTTC
TRBJ2-7,TRBV29-1,NA,NA,CSVENPSSYEQYF,TGCAGCGTTGAGAACCCTAGCTCCTACGAGCAGTACTTC
TRBJ2-5,TRBV7-9,NA,TRBD1,CASSLSTGAGTQYF,TGTGCCAGCAGCCTCTCGACAGGGGCAGGGACCCAGTACTTC
TRBJ2-7,TRBV28,NA,NA,CASSSPGQLYEQYF,TGTGCCAGCAGTTCGCCGGGACAACTCTACGAGCAGTACTTC
TRBJ2-1,TRBV2,NA,NA,CASSEVPLRVANEQFF,TGTGCCAGCAGTGAAGTTCCTCTGAGGGTGGCGAATGAGCAGTTCTTC
TRBJ1-1,TRBV5-5,NA,NA,CASSTGPKVNTEAFF,TGTGCCAGCAGCACCGGACCGAAAGTGAACACTGAAGCTTTCTTT
TRBJ1-2,TRBV7-8,NA,NA,CVSSLIGYGYTF,TGTGTCAGCAGCTTAATCGGATATGGCTACACCTTC
TRBJ2-7,TRBV7-2,NA,NA,CASSLGGVSYEQYF,TGTGCCAGCAGCTTAGGCGGGGTCTCCTACGAGCAGTACTTC
TRBJ1-6,TRBV28,NA,TRBD1,CASSSPTGLNSPLHF,TGTGCCAGCAGTTCGCCGACAGGGTTGAATTCACCCCTCCACTTT
TRBJ2-5,TRBV2,NA,NA,CASSHGGLADQETQYF,TGTGCCAGCAGCCATGGGGGGCTAGCGGACCAAGAGACCCAGTACTTC
TRBJ1-1,TRBV28,NA,NA,CASSLPGMAEAFF,TGTGCCAGCAGTTTACCAGGGATGGCTGAAGCTTTCTTT
TRBJ2-7,TRBV18,NA,TRBD1,CASSPLRDRGREQYF,TGTGCCAGCTCACCACTGAGGGACAGGGGGAGGGAGCAGTACTTC
TRBJ1-5,TRBV28,once,TRBD1,CASSYSTQGAHQPQHF,TGTGCCAGCAGTTACTCCACACAGGGGGCTCATCAGCCCCAGCATTTT
TRBJ2-1,TRBV30,NA,TRBD2,CAGYSGSFLNEQFF,TGTGCCGGGTATAGCGGGAGTTTCCTCAATGAGCAGTTCTTC
TRBJ2-5,TRBV9,NA,TRBD1,CASSVVGTGQQETQYF,TGTGCCAGCAGCGTAGTCGGGACAGGGCAGCAAGAGACCCAGTACTTC
TRBJ2-5,TRBV7-9,NA,NA,CASSRGMAEETQYF,TGTGCCAGCAGCCGGGGGATGGCAGAAGAGACCCAGTACTTC
TRBJ1-1,TRBV29-1,NA,NA,CSVLVLVGEAFF,TGCAGCGTTTTGGTTTTAGTTGGTGAAGCTTTCTTT
TRBJ1-1,TRBV7-3,NA,NA,CASSSFGGNTEAFF,TGTGCCAGCAGCTCCTTTGGGGGGAACACTGAAGCTTTCTTT
TRBJ2-1,TRBV4-2,once,TRBD2,CASSLGGGRGTDEQFF,TGTGCCAGCAGTCTTGGCGGCGGGAGAGGTACAGATGAGCAGTTCTTC
TRBJ2-3,TRBV15,NA,NA,CATSREVGRPDTQYF,TGTGCCACCAGCAGAGAAGTCGGGCGGCCTGATACGCAGTATTTT
TRBJ2-1,TRBV19,NA,TRBD2,CASSRIGTSRGEQFF,TGTGCCAGTAGTAGGATCGGGACTAGTCGGGGTGAGCAGTTCTTC
TRBJ2-1,TRBV10-3,NA,TRBD2,CAISRTSGTEQFF,TGTGCCATCAGTCGGACTAGCGGGACTGAGCAGTTCTTC
TRBJ2-2,TRBV6-5,NA,NA,CASSRSRETGELFF,TGTGCCAGCAGTCGGAGCAGGGAAACCGGGGAGCTGTTTTTT
TRBJ2-5,TRBV5-1,once,TRBD1,CASSWTGGAEETQYF,TGCGCCAGCAGCTGGACAGGGGGCGCCGAGGAGACCCAGTACTTC
TRBJ2-1,TRBV11-3,NA,NA,CASSLDRGYNEQFF,TGTGCCAGCAGCTTAGATCGGGGGTACAATGAGCAGTTCTTC
TRBJ1-4,TRBV2,NA,NA,CASRQGINEKLFF,TGTGCCAGCAGGCAGGGGATTAATGAAAAACTGTTTTTT
TRBJ2-7,TRBV4-1,NA,TRBD2,CASSYSGAGVSEQYF,TGCGCCAGCTCCTATTCAGGAGCGGGAGTCTCCGAGCAGTACTTC
TRBJ1-1,TRBV9,NA,NA,CASSVTVAGPTEAFF,TGTGCCAGCAGCGTTACGGTTGCAGGGCCCACTGAAGCTTTCTTT
TRBJ1-5,TRBV28,NA,NA,CASSLEYQPQHF,TGTGCCAGCAGTTTAGAGTATCAGCCCCAGCATTTT
TRBJ2-5,TRBV4-1,NA,TRBD2,CASSQVWREGVETQYF,TGCGCCAGCAGCCAAGTATGGCGGGAGGGCGTAGAGACCCAGTACTTC
TRBJ1-1,TRBV18,NA,NA,CASSPDTEAFF,TGTGCCAGCTCACCGGACACTGAAGCTTTCTTT